Below are 3 T cell receptor beta chains sequenced from a single sample in a study of T cells in Graves' hyperthyroidism and ophthalmopathy. The CDR3 regions of TCR beta were amplified from RNA transcripts. A first-round RT-PCR of the TCR CDR3 used the HTBI primer set. TCRdb re-derived calls from the multiplex PCR reads in MiXCR, one entry per CDR3 protein. The table lists around 340,000 distinct CDR3 sequences, 18% of them singletons. Sequences were obtained from blood. The receptors stem from a woman between 35 and 50 years old with Graves' ophthalmopathy.

This clonotype appeared many times. This rearrangement joins TRBV5-6 to TRBJ2-5, with TRBD2 matching over 10 bases. The CDR3 covers 19 residues. The V gene end was trimmed by 3 bases and the J gene end by 5 bases; junction bases not matched to a gene: 19. Germline-derived CDR1 and CDR2 are SGHDT and YYEEEE. The CDR3 is CASSSEGASGSGVTETQYF. In DNA, the CDR3 is TGTGCCAGCAGCTCGGAGGGGGCTAGCGGGAGTGGGGTAACTGAGACCCAGTACTTC. The full variable domain, completed using reference TRBV5-6 and TRBJ2-5, is DAGVTQSPTHLIKTRGQQVTLRCSPKSGHDTVSWYQQALGQGPQFIFQYYEEEERQRGNFPDRFSGHQFPNYSSELNVNALLLGDSALYLCASSSEGASGSGVTETQYFGPGTRLLVL.

At least ten counts were recorded for this clonotype. The rearrangement joins TRBV6-5 to TRBJ2-7; possibly TRBD1 for D (6 bases). V lost 0 bases and J 6 bases, leaving 9 bases between the germline ends. The CDR3 has 13 amino acids. CDR1 is MNHEY and CDR2 is SVGAGI in the germline V gene. This chain's CDR3 is CASSYSGQFEQYF. CDR3 sequence (DNA): TGTGCCAGCAGTTACTCCGGACAGTTCGAGCAGTACTTC.

A few counts support this clonotype. V gene TRBV10-3 combines with J gene TRBJ2-7; TRBD1 aligns across 11 bases. J lost 5 bases, V lost 7 bases, and 10 bases had no gene match. The length of the CDR3 is 15 residues. The germline V gene has CDR1 ENHRY and CDR2 SYGVKD. CDR3 coding DNA: TGTGCCATCAACCCATCCGGGACAGGGGGGGACGAGCAGTACTTC. This codes for CAINPSGTGGDEQYF.